A single sample is the source of the 26 T cell receptor beta chains below, sequenced in a study of T cell responses to AZD1222 COVID-19 vaccine (dated by TCRdb to about 2021). The method was the immunoSEQ multiplex PCR assay. TCRdb provides this immuneACCESS table in a form limited to in-frame rearrangements. Some clones are lacking; in checked studies, under half of them reflect an unresolved V gene, and why the rest are absent is not known. This sample has some 93,000 clones in its table, and 88% of those were observed once. 9% to 13% of the sample is taken by the ten largest. The sample's time point, from its label and the paper: about 28 days (+/-7) after the second vaccine dose. The material was peripheral blood, obtained 28 days after the second AZD1222 dose. The receptors were sampled from an adult who received the AZD1222 COVID-19 vaccine.

The chain is built from TRBV5-6 and TRBJ1-2; possible D gene TRBD1, 6 bases. This CDR3 is 14 amino acids long. The V end lost 2 bases, the J end lost 0 bases, and 8 bases lay between the germline ends. Per germline, CDR1 SGHDT and CDR2 YYEEEE. The DNA of the CDR3 is TGTGCCAGCAGCTTCGGGACATCTAACTATGGCTACACCTTC. Translation gives CASSFGTSNYGYTF.

V is TRBV6-2 or TRBV6-3 and J is TRBJ1-1, with 8 positions matching TRBD1. V shed 6 bases and J 1 base; nucleotides not matched to a gene: 10. Per germline, CDR1 MNHEY and CDR2 SVGEGT. The CDR3 runs 16 residues. CDR3 sequence reads: CASSPPGTGSNTEAFF. CDR3 coding DNA: TGTGCCAGCAGCCCTCCCGGGACAGGCTCGAACACTGAAGCTTTCTTT.

In its sample, this clone was seen a few times. The rearrangement joins TRBV27 to TRBJ1-2; D is perhaps TRBD1 (6 bases). Per the germline V gene, CDR1 is MNHEY and CDR2 is SMNVEV (reference sequence). V was trimmed by 5 bases and J by 4 bases, leaving 20 bases between them. The CDR3 consists of 16 residues. For the CDR3, the DNA is TGTGCCAGCAGTCCCCTCCCACCGGACAGTAGCTATGGCTACACCTTC. This gives the protein CASSPLPPDSSYGYTF.

The V and J genes are TRBV6-5 and TRBJ2-7; TRBD2 matches at 8 bases. The germline V gene has CDR1 MNHEY and CDR2 SVGAGI. After removal of 4 bases from V and 4 bases from J, the junction contained 12 bases not matched to a gene. CDR3 size: 16 residues. In DNA form, the CDR3 reads TGTGCCAGCAGTTCCCTGGGAAGCGGGAGTTGGTACGAGCAGTACTTC. Protein product: CASSSLGSGSWYEQYF.

The rearrangement joins TRBV29-1 to TRBJ2-5; a possible D gene is TRBD2 (6 bases). With 7 bases removed from V and 4 bases from J, the gap between germline ends came to 13 bases. The CDR3 is 12 residues long. CDR1 and CDR2 (germline): SQVTM, ANQGSEA. CDR3 in DNA: TGCAGCGCCGAGGGACTGTCAGAGACCCAGTACTTC. Translated: CSAEGLSETQYF.

This clone was found once. The V call is TRBV6-1, the J call TRBJ1-5; weak D call: TRBD1 (5 bases). CDR1 is MNHNS and CDR2 is SASEGT in the germline V gene. V lost 0 bases to trimming and J lost 4 bases, with 10 bases between them. The CDR3 is 15 amino acids. The CDR3 reads CASSEAGRENQPQHF. The CDR3 bases are TGTGCCAGCAGTGAAGCCGGCAGGGAGAATCAGCCCCAGCATTTT.

The chain carries TRBV30 and TRBJ1-5; D not resolved. V shed 1 base and J shed 8 bases, with 12 bases lying between them. Germline-derived CDR1 and CDR2 are GTSNPN and SVGIG (reference sequence). The CDR3 extends over 13 amino acids. The CDR3 nucleotides are TGTGCCTGGAGTGGGGAGGGTCGGAAGCCCCAGCATTTT. Protein product: CAWSGEGRKPQHF. The whole variable domain, remainder taken from reference TRBV30 and TRBJ1-5, is SQTIHQWPATLVQPVGSPLSLECTVEGTSNPNLYWYRQAAGRGLQLLFYSVGIGQISSEVPQNLSASRPQDRQFILSSKKLLLSDSGFYLCAWSGEGRKPQHFGDGTRLSIL.

J is TRBJ1-2 and V is TRBV10-1; D is perhaps TRBD1 (5 bases). Germline CDR1 is WNHNN and CDR2 is SYGVQD (reference sequence). The CDR3 length is 13 residues. Trimming stripped 1 base from V and 3 bases from J, with 6 bases between. CDR3 coding DNA: TGCGCCAGCAGTGAGTTGGGGGACTATGGCTACACCTTC. Protein: CASSELGDYGYTF.

V gene TRBV18 combines with J gene TRBJ1-1, with unresolved D. The V end lost 3 bases, the J end lost 10 bases, and 9 bases lay between the germline ends. Germline V CDR1 and CDR2: KGHSH, LQKENI. This CDR3 contains 11 residues. In DNA form, the CDR3 reads TGTGCCAGCTCACCTGACGTGGGAGCTTTCTTT. It translates to CASSPDVGAFF. Full variable domain (rest looked up from reference TRBV18 and TRBJ1-1): NAGVMQNPRHLVRRRGQEARLRCSPMKGHSHVYWYRQLPEEGLKFMVYLQKENIIDESGMPKERFSAEFPKEGPSILRIQQVVRGDSAAYFCASSPDVGAFFGQGTRLTVV.

This sequence joins TRBV6-5 and TRBJ1-5; 7 nucleotides agree with TRBD1. CDR3 length: 15 amino acids. With V trimmed by 6 bases and J by 3 bases, 8 bases remained unmatched. CDR1 MNHEY and CDR2 SVGAGI come from the germline V gene. CDR3 DNA: TGTGCCAGCAGCCCGACAGGGACTATCAATCAGCCCCAGCATTTT. Protein sequence: CASSPTGTINQPQHF.

The chain combines TRBV5-1 with TRBJ1-5; TRBD1 is a possible D gene (5 bases). Germline V lookup: CDR1 SGHRS, CDR2 YFSETQ. V was trimmed by 0 bases and J by 3 bases, leaving 13 bases between them. CDR3 length equals 16 residues. In DNA, the CDR3 is TGCGCCAGCAGCTTGGGGGGGAACGGGGTCAATCAGCCCCAGCATTTT. It encodes CASSLGGNGVNQPQHF.

The V gene is TRBV19, the J gene TRBJ2-5; the D gene is possibly TRBD2 (6 bases). The CDR3 is made up of 13 amino acids. CDR1 is LNHDA, CDR2 SQIVND, per germline (reference sequence). Trimming took off 5 bases at V and 2 bases at J, with 9 bases between the two ends. CDR3 sequence reads: CASSSGGQETQYF. In DNA, the CDR3 is TGTGCCAGTAGTTCCGGGGGTCAAGAGACCCAGTACTTC.

The chain recombines TRBV5-8 with TRBJ1-5; 12 bases are a match to TRBD1. Looked up from germline, CDR1 is SGHTS and CDR2 is YDEGEE. Trimming took 6 bases from V and 0 from J; bases not matched to a gene: 16. CDR3 length equals 20 residues. The CDR3 reads CASTVFTGTGGTYSNQPQHF. In DNA, the CDR3 is TGTGCCAGCACCGTTTTCACCGGGACAGGGGGCACTTATAGCAATCAGCCCCAGCATTTT.

This chain connects TRBV20-1 to TRBJ1-5, with D unclear. Germline V gene data show CDR1 as DFQATT and CDR2 as SNEGSKA (reference sequence). CDR3 length: 14 amino acids. V lost 3 bases, J lost 1 base, and 10 bases lay in between. The CDR3 sequence: CSASLSLSNQPQHF. Written as DNA, the CDR3 is TGCAGTGCTAGTCTCAGTCTGAGCAATCAGCCCCAGCATTTT.

For the CDR3, the DNA is TGTGCCAGCAGTCAAAGCGGGAGGGCTTACGAGCAGTACTTC. Translating gives CASSQSGRAYEQYF. The genes are TRBV11-2 and TRBJ2-7, with 10 bases that match TRBD2. J gave up 4 bases and V 6 bases, and 6 bases lay outside the gene matches. This CDR3 has 14 amino acids. The germline V gene encodes CDR1 SGHAT and CDR2 FQNNGV.

CDR3 protein: CASSLGPLRQETQYF. CDR3 coding DNA: TGTGCCAGCAGCTTGGGGCCCCTGCGCCAAGAGACCCAGTACTTC. The V gene is TRBV5-5, the J gene TRBJ2-5; the D is unclear. This CDR3 is built from 15 residues. Trimming took off 0 bases at V and 1 base at J, with 10 bases between the two ends. CDR1 SGHKS and CDR2 YYEKEE come from the germline V gene (reference sequence).

This clone appeared once. The chain uses TRBV5-1 and TRBJ1-5; 7 nucleotides match TRBD1. From germline, CDR1 is SGHRS and CDR2 YFSETQ. The V gene end was trimmed by 0 bases and the J gene end by 8 bases; junction bases not matched to a gene: 5. This CDR3 is 14 amino acids long. The CDR3 sequence is CASSLEGGVEPQHF. The CDR3 nucleotides are TGCGCCAGCAGCTTGGAAGGGGGCGTGGAGCCCCAGCATTTT.

The chain is built from TRBV30 and TRBJ1-6, with 7 bases lining up with TRBD1. Germline values: CDR1 GTSNPN, CDR2 SVGIG (reference sequence). This CDR3 has 16 amino acids. J was trimmed by 6 bases and V by 1 base; bases with no gene match: 9. CDR3 nucleotide sequence: TGTGCCTGGAGTGCCCCCCAGACAGGGCGTAATTCACCCCTCCACTTT. It yields the protein CAWSAPQTGRNSPLHF.

The CDR3 sequence: CASSQDGGGDSYEQYF. DNA of the CDR3: TGCGCCAGCAGCCAAGATGGGGGAGGAGACTCCTACGAGCAGTACTTC. The genes are TRBV4-3 and TRBJ2-7; D perhaps matches TRBD2 (6 bases). The CDR3 sequence is 16 residues long. Trimming left V 0 bases short and J 0 bases short, with 12 bases between. Germline CDR1 is LGHNA and CDR2 is YSLEER.

This clone came up once. This sequence joins TRBV30 and TRBJ1-2; D call uncertain. Between the trimmed V and J ends, which lost 0 bases and 0 bases, there was a span of 8 bases. CDR3 length equals 14 residues. CDR1 and CDR2 (germline): GTSNPN, SVGIG (reference sequence). The DNA of the CDR3 is TGTGCCTGGAGTGTACTGATGGCTAACTATGGCTACACCTTC. This encodes CAWSVLMANYGYTF.

This chain joins TRBV12-5 and TRBJ1-5, with D uncertain. Germline values: CDR1 LGHNT, CDR2 FRNRAP. The CDR3 is 12 residues long. V lost 6 bases and J 11 bases, leaving 14 bases between the germline ends. The chain's CDR3 is CASGRNQETQHF. The CDR3 DNA is TGTGCTAGTGGCCGAAACCAGGAGACCCAGCATTTT. Complete variable domain (other parts from reference TRBV12-5 and TRBJ1-5): DARVTQTPRHKVTEMGQEVTMRCQPILGHNTVFWYRQTMMQGLELLAYFRNRAPLDDSGMPKDRFSAEMPDATLATLKIQPSEPRDSAVYFCASGRNQETQHFGDGTRLSIL.

This clone was seen only once. V gene TRBV2 combines with J gene TRBJ2-3; TRBD1 agrees at 10 bases. The trim removed 4 bases at V and 2 bases at J, leaving 9 bases unmatched. This CDR3 has 17 amino acids. Germline loops: CDR1 SNHLY, CDR2 FYNNEI. In nucleotides, the CDR3 is TGTGCCAGCAGTGTATCAGGGACAGGGGCGTTCACAGATACGCAGTATTTT. It translates to CASSVSGTGAFTDTQYF.

This sequence joins TRBV29-1 and TRBJ2-7, with 9 bases that match TRBD1. Germline loops: CDR1 SQVTM, CDR2 ANQGSEA. The length of the CDR3 is 13 residues. With V trimmed by 3 bases and J by 6 bases, 6 bases remained unmatched. The CDR3 DNA is TGCAGCGTTGATAACAGGGGGCAAGGCGAGCAGTACTTC. Its translation: CSVDNRGQGEQYF.

The rearrangement links TRBV29-1 to TRBJ1-1, with D hard to call. V shed 8 bases and J shed 2 bases, with 15 bases lying between them. The V gene's germline CDR1 is SQVTM and CDR2 ANQGSEA. The CDR3 runs 13 residues. The CDR3 here is CSTNSGINTEAFF. CDR3 sequence (DNA): TGCAGCACAAATTCCGGGATTAACACTGAAGCTTTCTTT.

The chain is built from TRBV5-6 and TRBJ1-5, with D unresolved. This CDR3 spans 15 amino acids. Germline assignment: CDR1 SGHDT and CDR2 YYEEEE. The germline V and J ends were trimmed by 2 bases and 4 bases, with 13 bases remaining between them. The CDR3 is CASSLGHVWNQPQHF. DNA of the CDR3: TGTGCCAGCAGCTTAGGTCACGTATGGAATCAGCCCCAGCATTTT.

The genes are TRBV19 and TRBJ1-4; 11 nucleotides match TRBD1. The CDR3 covers 18 residues. Trimming removed 4 bases from V and 0 bases from J; junction bases left unmatched: 7. CDR1 and CDR2 from the germline V gene are LNHDA and SQIVND (reference sequence). CDR3 loop: CASSTGQGALATNEKLFF. CDR3 DNA sequence: TGTGCCAGTAGTACCGGACAGGGGGCCTTGGCAACTAATGAAAAACTGTTTTTT.